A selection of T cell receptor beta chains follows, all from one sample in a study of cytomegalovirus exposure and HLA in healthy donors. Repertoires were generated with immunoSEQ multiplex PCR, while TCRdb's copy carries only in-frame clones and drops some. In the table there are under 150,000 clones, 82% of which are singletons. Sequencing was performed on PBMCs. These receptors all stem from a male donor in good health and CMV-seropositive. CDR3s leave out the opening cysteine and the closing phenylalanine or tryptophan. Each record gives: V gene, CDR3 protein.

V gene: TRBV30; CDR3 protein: AWSIGVSYGYT
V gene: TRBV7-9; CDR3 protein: ASSLRTSEETQY
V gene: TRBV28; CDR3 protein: ASNSGDVYEQY
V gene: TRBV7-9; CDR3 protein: ASSPGAGGYEQY
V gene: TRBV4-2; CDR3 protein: ASSQDPGQAFQETQY
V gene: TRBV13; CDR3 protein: ASSSSSGRINEQF
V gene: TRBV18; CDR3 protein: ASTPQGATGDGGTDTQY
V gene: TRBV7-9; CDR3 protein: SSSLPRQQGITGELF
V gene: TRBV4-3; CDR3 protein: ASRTTGDTEAF
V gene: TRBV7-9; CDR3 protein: SSTPGLAVPSSYEQY
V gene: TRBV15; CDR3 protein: ATSRAGGAYEQY
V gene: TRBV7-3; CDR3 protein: ASSRSAGGVDEQF
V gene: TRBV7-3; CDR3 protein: ASSPGLAFTGGELF
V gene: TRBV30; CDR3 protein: AWSVLGTEETQY
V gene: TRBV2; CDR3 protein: SSQGAAYEQY
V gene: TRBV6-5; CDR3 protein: ASSHRGPHTEAF
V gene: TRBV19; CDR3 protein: ASSIDRSGANVLT
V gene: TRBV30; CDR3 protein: AWRGTGLNYGYT
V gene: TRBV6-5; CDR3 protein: ATRPAGEWHEQY
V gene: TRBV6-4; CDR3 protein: ASSETPNYEQY
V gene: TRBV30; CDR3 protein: AGDRGTTEAF
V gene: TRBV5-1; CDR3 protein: ASSLRGADNEQF
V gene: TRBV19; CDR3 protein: ASSTDLRRGLYNYEQY
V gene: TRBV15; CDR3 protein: ATSSPTSGLYNEQF